The following is a T cell receptor (beta chain) sequence with its context. Its antigen is not known. The method, 5' RACE with UMI labels, was used to prepare the TRB cDNA libraries. TCRdb re-called the 5' RACE reads and gives one entry per CDR3 protein, without DNA. The listing contains about 56,000 distinct CDR3 sequences. This specimen belongs to a study of CXCR3-negative and CXCR3-positive naive CD8 T cells. Turning to the study itself: Overall TRB read output was around 140 million, and each library contained about 1.5 +/- 0.3 million reads.

Findings of the study overall: TRB CDR3 properties were used to infer TCR strength, and surface CD5 was comparable between naive subsets. Fresh PBMCs went into most assays, and CXCR3 expression partly declined after cryopreservation. Diversity in memory CD8+ cells fell much lower than the comparably high levels seen in both naive subsets.

The CDR3 contains 14 residues. The sequence was obtained from a human donor in good health. Some clones in this sample may be carry-over from other donors' samples. This sequence joins TRBV12-3 or TRBV12-4 and TRBJ2-1; TCRdb's D call, TRBD2, is unchecked because there is no DNA. The sample consisted of memory CD8+ T cells from blood. The CDR3: CASSFTSGDPEQFF.